This T cell receptor beta chain was found in a study of blood T cell repertoires in COVID-19. The method was immunoSEQ multiplex PCR; TCRdb's version includes in-frame clones alone and lacks a portion of them. Of roughly 250,000 clones in the sample, roughly nine tenths were seen once. The CDR3 runs 12 residues. The V gene lost 5 bases and the J gene lost 8 bases, with 12 bases spanning the gap. Germline CDR1 and CDR2: MNHEY and SMNVEV (reference sequence). Sample: peripheral blood. This sequence originates from a woman aged 25 to 39 with COVID-19, enrolled during active disease. The V call is TRBV27, the J call TRBJ1-1; possibly TRBD1 for D (5 bases). CDR3: CASSPAGNEAFF. The CDR3 DNA is TGTGCCAGCAGTCCAGCAGGGAACGAAGCTTTCTTT.